This record covers a single T cell receptor (beta chain). Its specificity is unknown. This entry comes from a study of T cell responses to AZD1222 COVID-19 vaccine. General observations from the study: Regions 160-218 and 743-854 dominated among vaccine-associated CD4 TCRs spanning spike.

Here immunoSEQ multiplex PCR was the method, and the copy in TCRdb shows in-frame clones only, minus some. The sample consists of roughly 130,000 clones, approximately 85% of them appearing once. The receptor's source is an adult in good health. The material was peripheral blood, obtained on day 0 of AZD1222 vaccination.

CDR3 protein: CASSPYPGRGGHETQYF. In DNA, the CDR3 is TGTGCCAGCTCACCATACCCAGGTCGGGGGGGGCACGAGACCCAGTACTTC. This chain connects TRBV18 to TRBJ2-5; 8 nucleotides agree with TRBD2. This CDR3 region has 17 residues. V shed 2 bases and J 5 bases; nucleotides not matched to a gene: 13. Germline V lookup: CDR1 KGHSH, CDR2 LQKENI.